The clone carrying this TCR beta chain was seen only once. The length of the CDR3 is 15 residues. Trimming at V came to 5 bases and at J to 4 bases, leaving 5 bases not matched to a gene. Germline V gene lookup returns CDR1 SGHTA and CDR2 FQGNSA. The record originates from a study of blood T cell repertoires in COVID-19. Clones were sequenced by immunoSEQ multiplex PCR, and TCRdb holds only the in-frame ones, with some missing. The sample yields under 150,000 clones, 81% seen once. The sequencing input was peripheral blood. The receptor's source is a man aged 50-60 years with acute or convalescent COVID-19. This chain uses TRBV7-2 with TRBJ2-1, with 10 bases aligning to TRBD2. The CDR3 nucleotides are TGTGCCAGCAGCATTCTAGCGGGGGCTTACAATGAGCAGTTCTTC. Protein product: CASSILAGAYNEQFF.